The 9 T cell receptor beta chains below all came from one sample that was sequenced in a study of CD8 T cells in ankylosing spondylitis. TCRdb redid the calling of the 5' RACE reads with MiXCR, one entry per CDR3 protein. The profile covers 200,000 or so distinct CDR3 sequences, with around 13% appearing a single time and approximately 10% taken by the ten largest. Input material: blood, either unsorted or a sorted T cell fraction (not recorded which). These TCRs come from a female donor with ankylosing spondylitis or in good health (not recorded which).

In its sample, this clonotype was seen many times. The chain uses TRBV7-2 and TRBJ2-1, with 7 bases lining up with TRBD2. The junction had 4 bases not matched to a gene; V was cut back by 1 base and J by 7 bases. The CDR3 is 14 residues long. Germline lookup yields CDR1 SGHTA and CDR2 FQGNSA. The CDR3 region is CASSLERDPNEQFF. CDR3 bases: TGTGCCAGCAGCTTAGAGCGGGACCCGAATGAGCAGTTCTTC.

The chain couples TRBV5-1 to TRBJ2-3, with 11 bases aligning to TRBD2. V shed 4 bases and J 0 bases; nucleotides not matched to a gene: 7. This CDR3 has 17 amino acids. Germline lookup yields CDR1 SGHRS and CDR2 YFSETQ. The chain's CDR3 is CASSPGTSGTSTDTQYF. CDR3 bases: TGCGCCAGCAGCCCCGGGACTAGCGGCACTAGCACAGATACGCAGTATTTT. Combining the CDR3 with reference TRBV5-1 and TRBJ2-3 gives the whole variable domain KAGVTQTPRYLIKTRGQQVTLSCSPISGHRSVSWYQQTPGQGLQFLFEYFSETQRNKGNFPGRFSGRQFSNSRSEMNVSTLELGDSALYLCASSPGTSGTSTDTQYFGPGTRLTVL.

This clonotype was seen many times. This chain joins TRBV4-2 and TRBJ1-1, with D uncertain. Per germline, CDR1 LGHNA and CDR2 YNFKEQ. V was shortened by 0 bases and J by 7 bases, with 6 bases between the two germline ends. There are 12 residues in the CDR3. This chain's CDR3 is CASSQDWGEAFF. The DNA for the CDR3 is TGTGCCAGCAGCCAAGACTGGGGTGAAGCTTTCTTT.

This clonotype came up a few times. The V gene is TRBV11-2, the J gene TRBJ1-6; 10 bases map to TRBD1. This CDR3 has 18 residues. With 5 bases clipped from V and 10 bases from J, the junction kept 17 bases outside the gene matches. Per germline, CDR1 SGHAT and CDR2 FQNNGV. The CDR3 spells CASSRMRDRGLKGSPLHF. CDR3 in DNA: TGTGCCAGCAGCCGCATGAGGGACAGGGGTCTTAAGGGGTCACCCCTCCACTTT.

This clonotype appeared many times. The conserved closing phenylalanine or tryptophan is absent in this CDR3, likely reflecting a read error. This rearrangement joins TRBV28 to TRBJ1-4; D ambiguous. The CDR3 sequence is 13 residues long. The germline CDR1 and CDR2 sequences are MDHEN and SYDVKM. The V gene lost 7 bases and the J gene lost 8 bases, with 14 bases spanning the gap. CDR3 in amino acids: CASTPGNGEKLFL. In nucleotides, the CDR3 is TGTGCCAGCACCCCGGGGAATGGGGAAAAACTGTTTCTT.

CDR3 sequence (DNA): TGTGCCAGCAGTTCCGGACGGACGAATCAGCCCCAGCATTTT. Its translation: CASSSGRTNQPQHF. This chain joins TRBV27 and TRBJ1-5, with D hard to call. The length of the CDR3 is 14 residues. Germline CDR1 and CDR2: MNHEY and SMNVEV (reference sequence). The germline V and J ends were trimmed by 4 bases and 4 bases, with 11 bases remaining between them.

This clonotype has a count of ten or more. This chain links TRBV29-1 with TRBJ2-3; D is uncertain. The germline CDR1 and CDR2 sequences are SQVTM and ANQGSEA. V lost 6 bases to trimming and J lost 6 bases, with 7 bases between them. CDR3 length: 10 residues. The CDR3 sequence is CSVAQDTQYF. The DNA for the CDR3 is TGCAGCGTCGCACAGGATACGCAGTATTTT.

This clonotype has a handful of counts. This chain joins TRBV6-1 and TRBJ2-5, with 7 bases matching TRBD1. Germline CDR1 is MNHNS and CDR2 is SASEGT. The CDR3 has 15 amino acids. Unmatched junction bases numbered 8, after V lost 5 bases and J lost 2 bases. CDR3 sequence: CASSQPGGGQETQYF. The CDR3 coding sequence is TGTGCCAGCAGTCAACCAGGGGGTGGGCAAGAGACCCAGTACTTC.

V is TRBV5-1 and J is TRBJ1-2, with 9 bases that match TRBD1. The CDR3 extends over 15 amino acids. Trimming removed 4 bases from V and 8 bases from J; junction bases left unmatched: 12. The germline gives CDR1 SGHRS, CDR2 YFSETQ. This CDR3 is CASSKEVGQGGGYTF. The CDR3 nucleotides read TGCGCCAGCAGCAAAGAAGTGGGACAGGGAGGCGGCTACACCTTC.